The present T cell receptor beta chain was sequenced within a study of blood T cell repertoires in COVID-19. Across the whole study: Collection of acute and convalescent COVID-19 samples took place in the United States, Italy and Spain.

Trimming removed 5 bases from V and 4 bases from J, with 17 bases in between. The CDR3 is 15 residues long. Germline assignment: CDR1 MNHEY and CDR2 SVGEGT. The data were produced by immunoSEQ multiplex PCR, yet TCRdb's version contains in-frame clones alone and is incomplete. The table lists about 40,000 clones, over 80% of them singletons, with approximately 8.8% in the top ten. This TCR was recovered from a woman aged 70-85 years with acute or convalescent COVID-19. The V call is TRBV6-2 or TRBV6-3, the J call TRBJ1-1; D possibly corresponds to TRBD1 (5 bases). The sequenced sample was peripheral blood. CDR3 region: CASSSYGAGGTEAFF. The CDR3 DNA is TGTGCCAGCAGTAGTTACGGGGCCGGGGGCACTGAAGCTTTCTTT.